This TCR beta chain was captured by sequencing in a study of T cells in Graves' hyperthyroidism and ophthalmopathy. Study results and limitations: Most expanded thyroid clonotypes above 0.001 also appeared in blood.

The table lists this clonotype with many counts. The antigen is not known. TCR beta CDR3 region amplification was performed from RNA transcripts. Initially, a first-round RT-PCR of the TCR CDR3 employed the HTBI primer set. From the multiplex PCR reads, TCRdb called clonotypes with MiXCR, one entry per CDR3 protein. The profile shows 500,000 to 650,000 distinct CDR3 sequences, approximately 14% of them singletons. For Graves' hyperthyroidism to be stable, ophthalmopathy could not progress within 18 months. Sequencing used blood. The sequence derives from a woman aged 40 to 49 with Graves' hyperthyroidism.

In nucleotides, the CDR3 is TGTGCCAGCAGCTTCGAGCCCGTTAGCAATCAGCCCCAGCATTTT. Translation gives CASSFEPVSNQPQHF. The chain combines TRBV6-2 or TRBV6-3 with TRBJ1-5, with D uncertain. Trimming left V 6 bases short and J 0 bases short, with 12 bases between. The germline gives CDR1 MNHEY, CDR2 SVGEGT. The CDR3 has 15 residues.